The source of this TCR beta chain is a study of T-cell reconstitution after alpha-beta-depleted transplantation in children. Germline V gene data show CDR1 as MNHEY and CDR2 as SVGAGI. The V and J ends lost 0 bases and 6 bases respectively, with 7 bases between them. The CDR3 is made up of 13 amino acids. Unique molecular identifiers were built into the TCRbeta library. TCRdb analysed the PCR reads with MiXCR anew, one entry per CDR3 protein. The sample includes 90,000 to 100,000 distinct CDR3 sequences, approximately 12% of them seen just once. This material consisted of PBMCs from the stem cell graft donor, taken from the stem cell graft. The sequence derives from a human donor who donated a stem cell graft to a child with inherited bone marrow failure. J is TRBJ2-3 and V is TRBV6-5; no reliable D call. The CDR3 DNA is TGTGCCAGCAGTTACTCTCTGTCCGATACGCAGTATTTT. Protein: CASSYSLSDTQYF.